One and the same sample provided the 13 T cell receptor beta chains below, sequenced in a study of shared clonotypes between healthy human individuals. Clones were sequenced by immunoSEQ multiplex PCR, and TCRdb holds only the in-frame ones, with some missing. The sample comprises approximately 1,500,000 clones, approximately 98% of which are singletons, and approximately 0.44% rests with the top ten. Sequencing was carried out using naive CD4+ T cells sorted from blood. Described subset: CD45RA+ positively selected. The receptors were sampled from a man aged 25 to 40 in good health.

The rearrangement uses TRBV9 and TRBJ1-2; the D gene is possibly TRBD1 (5 bases). The germline CDR1 and CDR2 sequences are SGDLS and YYNGEE. The CDR3 spans 12 residues. The germline V and J ends were trimmed by 4 bases and 6 bases, with 10 bases remaining between them. The CDR3 nucleotides are TGTGCCAGCAGCCCAGACAGCGATGGCTACACCTTC. Its translation is CASSPDSDGYTF.

The chain employs TRBV4-1 and TRBJ2-1; D may be TRBD2 (5 bases). The CDR3 covers 14 residues. Germline CDR1 reads MGHRA; CDR2 reads YSYEKL. The V and J ends lost 3 bases and 9 bases respectively, with 15 bases between them. This chain's CDR3 is CASSQAQGLSEQFF. The CDR3 bases are TGCGCCAGCAGCCAGGCCCAAGGACTGAGTGAGCAGTTCTTC.

The V call is TRBV7-9, the J call TRBJ1-1; D gene uncertain. The length of the CDR3 is 13 residues. Deletions cut 0 bases from V and 5 bases from J, with 7 bases between. The germline CDR1 and CDR2 sequences are SEHNR and FQNEAQ (reference sequence). The CDR3 sequence is CASSLATWTEAFF. The CDR3, as DNA: TGTGCCAGCAGCTTAGCTACTTGGACTGAAGCTTTCTTT.

V gene TRBV7-2 combines with J gene TRBJ1-2, with D perhaps matching TRBD1 (6 bases). The germline V gene encodes CDR1 SGHTA and CDR2 FQGNSA. V lost 4 bases, J lost 4 bases, and 10 bases lay in between. The CDR3 is 13 residues long. The CDR3 DNA reads TGTGCCAGCAGCTCCGGACAGACCTATGGCTACACCTTC. Protein product: CASSSGQTYGYTF. The entire variable domain, with the rest obtained from reference TRBV7-2 and TRBJ1-2, is as follows: GAGVSQSPSNKVTEKGKDVELRCDPISGHTALYWYRQSLGQGLEFLIYFQGNSAPDKSGLPSDRFSAERTGGSVSTLTIQRTQQEDSAVYLCASSSGQTYGYTFGSGTRLTVV.

The chain recombines TRBV10-1 with TRBJ2-2; no firm D call. From germline, CDR1 is WNHNN and CDR2 SYGVQD (reference sequence). CDR3 size: 14 residues. V was shortened by 3 bases and J by 4 bases, with 9 bases between the two germline ends. The CDR3 coding sequence is TGCGCCAGCAGTGACGGTGAATTCACCGGGGAGCTGTTTTTT. Translating it yields CASSDGEFTGELFF.

V gene TRBV5-1 combines with J gene TRBJ2-1; 12 bases line up with TRBD2. The CDR3 has 18 amino acids. Germline V gene data show CDR1 as SGHRS and CDR2 as YFSETQ. Losses at the gene ends were 4 bases for V and 0 bases for J; bases not matched to a gene: 8. The CDR3: CASSPTATSGSSYNEQFF. Here the CDR3 DNA reads TGCGCCAGCAGCCCTACTGCGACTAGCGGGAGCTCCTACAATGAGCAGTTCTTC.

This sequence joins TRBV19 and TRBJ2-1; 7 bases fit TRBD2. Trimming removed 2 bases from V and 1 base from J; junction bases left unmatched: 5. The CDR3 runs 16 residues. CDR1 is LNHDA, CDR2 SQIVND, per germline (reference sequence). The CDR3 protein is CASSILAGRSYNEQFF. DNA for the CDR3: TGTGCCAGTAGTATATTAGCGGGCCGTTCCTACAATGAGCAGTTCTTC.

This clone was detected once. This chain connects TRBV29-1 to TRBJ2-1, with 9 bases aligning to TRBD1. The CDR3 has 14 amino acids. With V trimmed by 4 bases and J by 6 bases, 7 bases remained unmatched. In germline, CDR1 is SQVTM, CDR2 ANQGSEA. CDR3 sequence reads: CSVGNRDRVNEQFF. DNA for the CDR3: TGCAGCGTTGGAAACCGGGACAGGGTCAATGAGCAGTTCTTC.

This chain joins TRBV11-3 and TRBJ2-2, with D perhaps being TRBD1 or TRBD2 (6 bases each). This CDR3 comprises 17 residues. The germline V gene has CDR1 SGHNT and CDR2 YENEEA. The V end lost 4 bases, the J end lost 1 base, and 16 bases lay between the germline ends. CDR3 bases: TGTGCCAGCAGCTCAGGGGACGGGAGAGGGAACACCGGGGAGCTGTTTTTT. It codes for CASSSGDGRGNTGELFF. The whole variable domain, remainder taken from reference TRBV11-3 and TRBJ2-2, is EAGVVQSPRYKIIEKKQPVAFWCNPISGHNTLYWYLQNLGQGPELLIRYENEEAVDDSQLPKDRFSAERLKGVDSTLKIQPAELGDSAVYLCASSSGDGRGNTGELFFGEGSRLTVL.

V usage is TRBV20-1 and J usage is TRBJ2-3; D is unclear. Germline values: CDR1 DFQATT, CDR2 SNEGSKA (reference sequence). With 4 bases removed from V and 5 bases from J, the gap between germline ends came to 7 bases. The CDR3 extends over 11 amino acids. In nucleotides, the CDR3 is TGCAGTGCTACTAGTAAAGATACGCAGTATTTT. This sequence encodes CSATSKDTQYF.

The J gene is TRBJ2-1, the V gene TRBV15; TRBD2 aligns across 12 bases. The junction had 4 bases not matched to a gene; V was cut back by 5 bases and J by 5 bases. The CDR3 is made up of 15 amino acids. Germline V lookup: CDR1 LNHNV, CDR2 YYDKDF (reference sequence). The CDR3: CATSASGRGNNEQFF. CDR3 bases: TGTGCCACCAGCGCTAGCGGGAGGGGAAACAATGAGCAGTTCTTC.

The J gene is TRBJ2-3, the V gene TRBV4-3, with no clear D. V lost 4 bases, J lost 6 bases, and 14 bases lay in between. Germline V gives CDR1 LGHNA, CDR2 YSLEER. The CDR3 runs to 14 residues. The CDR3, as DNA: TGCGCCAGCAGCCGCAGGACGGACCTTGATACGCAGTATTTT. Residues: CASSRRTDLDTQYF.

This clone was seen once. The chain combines TRBV9 with TRBJ2-7, with D possibly matching TRBD2 (7 bases). This CDR3 has 17 residues. V was cut by 0 bases and J by 6 bases, with 22 bases left in between. Germline CDR1 SGDLS, CDR2 YYNGEE. The CDR3 coding sequence is TGTGCCAGCAGCGTAGACGTGGGGGGGCTAGTTCTGACCGAGCAGTACTTC. It codes for CASSVDVGGLVLTEQYF.